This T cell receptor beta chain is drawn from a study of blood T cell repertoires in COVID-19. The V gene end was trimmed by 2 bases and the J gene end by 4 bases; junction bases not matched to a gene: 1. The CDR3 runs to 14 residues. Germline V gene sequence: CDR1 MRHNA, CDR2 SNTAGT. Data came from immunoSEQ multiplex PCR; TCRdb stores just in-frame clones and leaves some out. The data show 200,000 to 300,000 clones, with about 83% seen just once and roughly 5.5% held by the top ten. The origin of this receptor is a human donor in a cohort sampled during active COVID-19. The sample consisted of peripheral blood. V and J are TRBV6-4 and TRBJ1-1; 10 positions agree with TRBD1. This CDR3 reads CASSDRDRGTEAFF. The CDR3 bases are TGTGCCAGCAGTGACCGGGACAGGGGCACTGAAGCTTTCTTT.